Listed here are 29 T cell receptor beta chains from one sample, sequenced in a study of early T cells in non-severe SARS-CoV-2 infection. MiXCR was run by TCRdb on the 5' RACE reads, yielding one entry per CDR3 protein. The sample lists fewer than 100,000 distinct CDR3 sequences, more than 5% seen once, with under 10% in the top ten. The sequenced sample consisted of whole blood. The receptors stem from an adult who was a healthcare worker with PCR-confirmed SARS-CoV-2 infection or an uninfected control (not recorded which).

This clonotype occurred many times. This chain links TRBV27 with TRBJ1-1; D is unresolved. The CDR3 extends over 13 amino acids. Germline V gene lookup returns CDR1 MNHEY and CDR2 SMNVEV (reference sequence). V was pared by 5 bases and J by 7 bases, with 14 bases between. The CDR3: CASSPTGGYEAFF. The CDR3, as DNA: TGTGCCAGCAGTCCCACGGGCGGGTATGAAGCTTTCTTT.

This clonotype was picked up many times. V and J are TRBV18 and TRBJ2-5, with 10 bases aligning to TRBD2. Trimming removed 8 bases from V and 2 bases from J; junction bases left unmatched: 8. This CDR3 contains 15 residues. Germline V CDR1 and CDR2: KGHSH, LQKENI. The CDR3 spells CASRRTSGKQETQYF. The DNA of the CDR3 is TGTGCCAGCCGACGGACTAGCGGAAAACAAGAGACCCAGTACTTC. Filled out from reference TRBV18 and TRBJ2-5, the complete variable domain reads NAGVMQNPRHLVRRRGQEARLRCSPMKGHSHVYWYRQLPEEGLKFMVYLQKENIIDESGMPKERFSAEFPKEGPSILRIQQVVRGDSAAYFCASRRTSGKQETQYFGPGTRLLVL.

This clonotype showed up many times. This chain connects TRBV29-1 to TRBJ1-1, with a weak D call TRBD1 (5 bases). Germline assignment: CDR1 SQVTM and CDR2 ANQGSEA. V shed 6 bases and J shed 3 bases, with 17 bases lying between them. This CDR3 comprises 14 residues. The CDR3 region has the DNA TGCAGCGTCGACCCGTCAGGGTTGGACACTGAAGCTTTCTTT. Translating gives CSVDPSGLDTEAFF.

The table lists this clonotype with many counts. V is TRBV7-9 and J is TRBJ2-1; D gene uncertain. Trimming took off 1 base at V and 6 bases at J, with 13 bases between the two ends. This CDR3 has 15 amino acids. Germline CDR1 is SEHNR and CDR2 is FQNEAQ (reference sequence). The CDR3 DNA is TGTGCCAGCAGCTTAGTAGGGATAAGGACCAATGAGCAGTTCTTC. Amino acids: CASSLVGIRTNEQFF.

This clonotype was counted at least ten times. V is TRBV12-3 or TRBV12-4 and J is TRBJ2-7; TRBD1 agrees at 7 bases. Unmatched junction bases numbered 19, after V lost 7 bases and J lost 7 bases. CDR3 length: 16 amino acids. CDR3 coding DNA: TGTGCCAGCACCCCCAACGGGCAGGTAGCAGGGGGAGAGCAGTACTTC. Amino acids: CASTPNGQVAGGEQYF.

V gene TRBV7-8 combines with J gene TRBJ2-6; D possibly uses TRBD1 or TRBD2 (6 bases each). V gave up 4 bases and J gave up 12 bases, with 22 bases separating them. The CDR3 has 16 amino acids. Germline CDR1 SGHVS, CDR2 FQNEAQ. This chain's CDR3 is CASSSPGAYLRGVLTF. The CDR3 DNA reads as TGTGCCAGCAGCTCCCCGGGGGCGTACCTCCGGGGCGTCCTGACTTTC.

This clonotype was recorded a few times. This sequence joins TRBV7-2 and TRBJ2-2; TRBD1 might be the D (7 bases). There are 15 residues in the CDR3. Germline assignment: CDR1 SGHTA and CDR2 FQGNSA. V gave up 5 bases and J gave up 6 bases, with 16 bases separating them. The CDR3, as DNA: TGTGCCAGCAGCAAGTCCCCAGGGGGGCCCGGGGAGCTGTTTTTT. Translation: CASSKSPGGPGELFF.

This clonotype showed up many times. The rearrangement links TRBV30 to TRBJ1-2; the D gene is possibly TRBD1 (6 bases). There are 14 residues in the CDR3. The V and J ends lost 4 bases and 4 bases respectively, with 16 bases between them. Germline-derived CDR1 and CDR2 are GTSNPN and SVGIG (reference sequence). The CDR3 DNA reads as TGTGCCTGGAAGGGGGACGATAATTTCTATGGCTACACCTTC. Amino acids: CAWKGDDNFYGYTF.

This chain links TRBV20-1 with TRBJ2-5, with TRBD1 identical over 7 bases. From germline, CDR1 is DFQATT and CDR2 SNEGSKA (reference sequence). The CDR3 is made up of 13 amino acids. V shed 3 bases, J shed 3 bases, and the junction held 4 bases outside the gene matches. CDR3: CSASGTVKETQYF. The CDR3 nucleotides are TGCAGTGCTAGTGGGACAGTCAAAGAGACCCAGTACTTC.

This clonotype was seen at least ten times. This chain links TRBV7-9 with TRBJ2-3, with TRBD2 matching 10 bases. In germline, CDR1 is SEHNR, CDR2 FQNEAQ (reference sequence). The CDR3 extends over 14 amino acids. J lost 7 bases, V lost 4 bases, and 5 bases had no gene match. The CDR3 loop is CASSSSGSTYTQYF. The CDR3 nucleotides are TGTGCCAGCAGCTCTAGCGGGAGTACATATACGCAGTATTTT.

As concerns this clonotype: A much bigger clone sits one base away, suggesting this may be a read error. The chain is built from TRBV6-2 or TRBV6-3 and TRBJ2-7; D unresolved. The CDR3 totals 15 residues. CDR1 MNHEY and CDR2 SVGEGT come from the germline V gene. CDR3 loop: CASTEGPYITYERYF. The CDR3 DNA is TGTGCCAGCACCGAAGGGCCCTACATAACCTACGAGCGGTACTTC.

This clonotype showed up just a few times. The V gene is TRBV20-1, the J gene TRBJ1-1, with a tentative D call TRBD1 (5 bases). The CDR3 consists of 13 residues. CDR1 DFQATT and CDR2 SNEGSKA come from the germline V gene (reference sequence). V was shortened by 3 bases and J by 1 base, with 9 bases between the two germline ends. Here the CDR3 DNA reads TGCAGTGCTAGGGGGGGTAGGAACACTGAAGCTTTCTTT. It is translated as CSARGGRNTEAFF.

This chain uses TRBV2 with TRBJ2-3, with 10 bases aligning to TRBD1. V dropped 6 bases and J dropped 3; count of bases not matched to a gene: 6. Looked up from germline, CDR1 is SNHLY and CDR2 is FYNNEI. This CDR3 has 15 residues. Here the CDR3 reads CASRRQGARTDTQYF. The CDR3 DNA sequence: TGTGCCAGCAGGAGACAGGGGGCTAGGACAGATACGCAGTATTTT.

This clonotype was counted at least ten times. The rearrangement joins TRBV4-3 to TRBJ1-3; a weak D match, TRBD1 (6 bases). Germline loops: CDR1 LGHNA, CDR2 YSLEER. Trimming removed 4 bases at V and 0 bases at J, with 13 bases between. The CDR3 runs 16 residues. CDR3 loop: CASSLKTGSSGNTIYF. The CDR3 bases are TGCGCCAGCAGCCTAAAGACAGGCAGCTCTGGAAACACCATATATTTT.

This clonotype was detected many times. The V and J genes are TRBV7-9 and TRBJ1-4; D gene uncertain. Germline V lookup: CDR1 SEHNR, CDR2 FQNEAQ (reference sequence). CDR3 size: 16 residues. V lost 6 bases and J 4 bases, leaving 18 bases between the germline ends. CDR3 nucleotides: TGTGCCAGCAGTTTGGTGGGGAGCCCCGATAATGAAAAACTGTTTTTT. It translates to CASSLVGSPDNEKLFF.

The chain recombines TRBV7-9 with TRBJ2-3; D unresolved. Deletions cut 4 bases from V and 1 base from J, with 9 bases between. In germline, CDR1 is SEHNR, CDR2 FQNEAQ (reference sequence). The CDR3 has 14 amino acids. The CDR3 DNA is TGTGCCAGCAGCTCCTCTGGGGGCACAGATACGCAGTATTTT. Protein: CASSSSGGTDTQYF.

This clonotype was picked up a small number of times. V and J are TRBV7-9 and TRBJ1-1, with 7 bases that match TRBD1. V was pared by 1 base and J by 6 bases, with 5 bases of the junction left unmatched. From germline, CDR1 is SEHNR and CDR2 FQNEAQ (reference sequence). This CDR3 is 14 amino acids long. The CDR3 reads CASSLVTGDSEAFF. The CDR3 nucleotides read TGTGCCAGCAGCTTAGTAACAGGGGACTCTGAAGCTTTCTTT.

This clonotype was detected many times. The chain employs TRBV19 and TRBJ2-1, with 11 bases matching TRBD2. Trimming at V came to 4 bases and at J to 6 bases, leaving 5 bases not matched to a gene. The CDR3 totals 15 residues. CDR1 and CDR2 (germline): LNHDA, SQIVND (reference sequence). The DNA for the CDR3 is TGTGCCAGTAGTACCCTAGCGGGGGGCGGCAATGAGCAGTTCTTC. Protein product: CASSTLAGGGNEQFF.

This clonotype occurred many times. This chain connects TRBV7-9 to TRBJ2-7; either TRBD1 or TRBD2 may supply D (5 bases each). This CDR3 is 11 amino acids long. The V end lost 4 bases, the J end lost 5 bases, and 6 bases lay between the germline ends. Looked up from germline, CDR1 is SEHNR and CDR2 is FQNEAQ (reference sequence). The DNA of the CDR3 is TGTGCCAGCAGCTCGGGACACGAGCAGTACTTC. It encodes CASSSGHEQYF.

This chain connects TRBV20-1 to TRBJ2-7, with 10 bases identical to TRBD1. This CDR3 has 14 residues. From germline, CDR1 is DFQATT and CDR2 SNEGSKA (reference sequence). V shed 4 bases and J 2 bases; nucleotides not matched to a gene: 5. The CDR3 is CSAKKDRGTYEQYF. In DNA, the CDR3 is TGCAGTGCTAAGAAGGACAGGGGGACCTACGAGCAGTACTTC.

The chain uses TRBV7-9 and TRBJ2-3; 11 positions match TRBD2. CDR3 size: 16 residues. CDR1 and CDR2 from the germline V gene are SEHNR and FQNEAQ (reference sequence). The V segment lost 3 bases and the J segment 3 bases; nucleotides outside the gene matches: 5. The CDR3 reads CASSFPRTSGTDTQYF. The CDR3 DNA is TGTGCCAGCAGCTTCCCGAGGACTAGCGGGACAGATACGCAGTATTTT.

This clonotype has a count of ten or more. The chain is built from TRBV5-1 and TRBJ1-1, with D maybe TRBD1 (6 bases). The CDR3 covers 19 residues. Trimming pared 0 bases from V and 1 base from J, leaving 22 bases between. The germline V gene has CDR1 SGHRS and CDR2 YFSETQ. The CDR3 nucleotides read TGCGCCAGCAGCTTGGCCAATGGGAACCTCGGACAGCCGAACACTGAAGCTTTCTTT. This translates into CASSLANGNLGQPNTEAFF. Complete variable domain (other parts from reference TRBV5-1 and TRBJ1-1): KAGVTQTPRYLIKTRGQQVTLSCSPISGHRSVSWYQQTPGQGLQFLFEYFSETQRNKGNFPGRFSGRQFSNSRSEMNVSTLELGDSALYLCASSLANGNLGQPNTEAFFGQGTRLTVV.

The chain is built from TRBV11-2 and TRBJ2-7; D is ambiguous. The CDR3 runs to 14 residues. The germline V gene has CDR1 SGHAT and CDR2 FQNNGV. V shed 4 bases and J shed 1 base, with 11 bases lying between them. CDR3 nucleotides: TGTGCCAGCAGCTCGTCGTATTCTTCCTACGAGCAGTACTTC. Amino acids: CASSSSYSSYEQYF.

There are many counts of this clonotype. This chain joins TRBV5-4 and TRBJ2-7, with a weak D call TRBD2 (6 bases). The CDR3 is 16 residues long. In germline, CDR1 is SGHNT, CDR2 YYREEE (reference sequence). V dropped 2 bases and J dropped 0 bases, with 15 bases sitting between them. CDR3 protein: CASSFGASGYSYEQYF. Written as DNA, the CDR3 is TGTGCCAGCAGCTTTGGGGCGAGCGGGTACTCCTACGAGCAGTACTTC.

Ten or more counts support this clonotype. The V gene is TRBV6-5, the J gene TRBJ1-5, with D possibly TRBD1 on 5 matching bases. Germline loops: CDR1 MNHEY, CDR2 SVGAGI. V lost 3 bases and J lost 7, with 10 bases in between. There are 13 residues in the CDR3. The CDR3 protein is CASSYFRDQPQHF. CDR3 DNA sequence: TGTGCCAGCAGTTATTTCAGGGACCAGCCCCAGCATTTT.

For the CDR3, the DNA is TGTGCCAGCAGCGTTGCTGGGGGAAGGTCCCGCGGCTACACCTTC. This gives the protein CASSVAGGRSRGYTF. The chain is built from TRBV5-4 and TRBJ1-2; D might be TRBD1 (5 bases). The germline V gene has CDR1 SGHNT and CDR2 YYREEE (reference sequence). CDR3 length equals 15 residues. V was clipped by 4 bases and J by 8 bases, with 21 bases between them. Full variable domain (remainder filled in from reference TRBV5-4 and TRBJ1-2): ETGVTQSPTHLIKTRGQQVTLRCSSQSGHNTVSWYQQALGQGPQFIFQYYREEENGRGNFPPRFSGLQFPNYSSELNVNALELDDSALYLCASSVAGGRSRGYTFGSGTRLTVV.

The chain has TRBV6-5 and TRBJ2-7, with D perhaps matching TRBD2 (5 bases). This CDR3 has 16 amino acids. The V gene lost 4 bases and the J gene lost 0 bases, with 16 bases spanning the gap. CDR1 and CDR2 from the germline V gene are MNHEY and SVGAGI. The CDR3 region is CASSSGIMGSSYEQYF. The CDR3 DNA is TGTGCCAGCAGTTCGGGGATAATGGGGTCCTCCTACGAGCAGTACTTC.

This chain uses TRBV6-1 with TRBJ2-7; tentative D call: TRBD1 (6 bases). The CDR3 runs 15 residues. The germline CDR1 and CDR2 sequences are MNHNS and SASEGT. With 5 bases removed from V and 0 bases from J, the gap between germline ends came to 14 bases. CDR3 coding DNA: TGTGCCAGCAGTAAGAGGGGGTCCTCCTCCTACGAGCAGTACTTC. It translates to CASSKRGSSSYEQYF.

There are a few counts of this clonotype. J is TRBJ2-1 and V is TRBV20-1; TRBD1 matches 11 bases. Germline CDR1 DFQATT, CDR2 SNEGSKA (reference sequence). The CDR3 sequence is 15 residues long. The junction had 5 bases not matched to a gene; V was cut back by 0 bases and J by 7 bases. CDR3 sequence (DNA): TGCAGTGCTAGAGAACCGGACAGGGGGCTAAATGAGCAGTTCTTC. As protein: CSAREPDRGLNEQFF.